A single T cell receptor beta chain is shown here with its context. The antigen this receptor binds is unknown. No base quality information exists; no much larger clone differs at one position. Samples from volunteer blood donors who had recovered from COVID-19 were contributed by a second Seattle source. Each collaborating institution followed its own protocols to collect whole blood in K2EDTA tubes. For TCRbeta analysis, collaborator samples were shipped as frozen whole blood, as isolated PBMCs, or as DNA extracted from either sample type. Unmatched junction bases come to 11, with V trimmed by 5 bases and J by 10 bases. Inclusive of the bounding cysteine and phenylalanine, the CDR3 is 15 residues long. Only the CDR3 part of the read is kept: 45 bases, read in frame from the first base. CDR1 and CDR2, per the germline V gene (reference sequence), are LNHDA and SQIVND. The immunoSEQ Assay, a bias-controlled multiplex PCR, was used to amplify TCRbeta CDR3 regions from genomic DNA. Under the source paper's analysis protocol: The number of nucleated cells in each sample was estimated from the amplification of reference gene primers within the assay. To quantify the absolute abundance of each unique TCRbeta CDR3 rearrangement, sequence reads were collapsed and filtered. For each sample, productive Simpson clonality was calculated as the square root of Simpson's diversity index over productive rearrangements. TCRdb took this table from immuneACCESS and kept in-frame rearrangements with V and J called. Such tables lack part of the clones; where checked against another copy, unresolved V genes explain under half of the gap, and the rest is unexplained. V and J calls and clone size follow that table, whereas D and trimming were derived from the DNA. This sample comprises under 300,000 clones, about four fifths of them detected only once. The ten largest clones capture around 2% of the sample.

This sample was included in a study of blood T cell repertoires in COVID-19 (dated by TCRdb to 2018 to 2021). About the full investigation: The collaborator samples originated in the United States, Italy and Spain and spanned the acute and convalescent phases of COVID-19. A de-identified subject ID, COVID-19 status, age in years and sex were almost always included in the sample metadata. The samples were drawn from two sources: the first 160 participants of the ongoing ImmuneRACE study, and 950 to 1,500 subjects contributed by 6 global collaborators. The dataset comprised deeply sampled blood TCRbeta repertoires from subjects exposed to, actively infected with, or recovered from COVID-19. HLA class I and class II types, where available, came from metadata supplied by the sample provider rather than from assay-based typing. The prospective study material was composed of cDNA or gDNA derived from T cells, B-cell-depleted T cells, or PBMCs. A freely available public database, intended as a resource for researchers studying the immune response to SARS-CoV-2, is where the repertoires were released.

The research as a whole found: The amount of clinical and demographic metadata varied by source and participant and was provided uncurated.

The sequenced sample was peripheral blood. The chain employs TRBV19 and TRBJ1-6, with 7 bases matching TRBD1. The clonotype was recovered from a young man who had recovered from COVID-19. The CDR3 reads as follows: CASSPGQPILSPLHF. The nucleotide sequence reads as follows: TGTGCCAGTAGTCCGGGACAGCCGATTTTGTCACCCCTCCACTTT. When the CDR3 is completed using the reference TRBV19 and TRBJ1-6 genes on either side, the full variable domain is DGGITQSPKYLFRKEGQNVTLSCEQNLNHDAMYWYRQDPGQGLRLIYYSQIVNDFQKGDIAEGYSVSREKKESFPLTVTSAQKNPTAFYLCASSPGQPILSPLHFGNGTRLTVT.